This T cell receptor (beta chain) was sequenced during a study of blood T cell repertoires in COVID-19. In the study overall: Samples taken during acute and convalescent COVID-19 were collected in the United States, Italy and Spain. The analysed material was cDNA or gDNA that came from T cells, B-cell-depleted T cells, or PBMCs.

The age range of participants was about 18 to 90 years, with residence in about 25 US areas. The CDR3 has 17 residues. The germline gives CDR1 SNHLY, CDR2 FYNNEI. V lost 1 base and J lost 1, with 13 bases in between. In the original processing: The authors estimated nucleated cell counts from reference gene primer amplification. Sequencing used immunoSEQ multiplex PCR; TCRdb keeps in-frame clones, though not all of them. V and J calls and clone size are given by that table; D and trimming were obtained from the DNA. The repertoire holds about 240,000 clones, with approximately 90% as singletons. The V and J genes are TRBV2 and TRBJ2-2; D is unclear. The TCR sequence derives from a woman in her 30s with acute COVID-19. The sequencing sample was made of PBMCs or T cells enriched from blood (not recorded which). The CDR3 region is CASSEGDAGMNTGELFF. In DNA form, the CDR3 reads TGTGCCAGCAGTGAAGGAGATGCAGGAATGAACACCGGGGAGCTGTTTTTT.